Listed here is a single T cell receptor (beta chain). Its antigen is currently unknown. Assay used: immunoSEQ multiplex PCR; TCRdb lists only in-frame clones, some missing. The profile covers roughly 200,000 clones, with more than 85% appearing a single time and approximately 1.8% taken by the ten largest. The entry originates in a study of T cell responses to AZD1222 COVID-19 vaccine. Study-level results: Within unmutated variant regions lay the reported targets of nearly half of spike-specific TCRs. Along spike, vaccine-associated CD4 TCRs were found throughout, with dominance at 160-218 and 743-854.

CDR3 length equals 16 residues. Per germline, CDR1 SNHLY and CDR2 FYNNEI. The V and J ends lost 6 bases and 7 bases, in that order; junction bases with no gene match: 14. The sequences come from peripheral blood, collected 28 days after the second AZD1222 dose. The source of this sequence is an adult who received the AZD1222 COVID-19 vaccine. The chain employs TRBV2 and TRBJ2-1; 8 bases align to TRBD1. DNA of the CDR3: TGTGCCAGCAGACGTCAAGGGGCAGGGGGCAAGAATGAGCAGTTCTTC. It yields the protein CASRRQGAGGKNEQFF.